The 21 T cell receptor beta chains presented below share a single source sample, sequenced in a study of Graves' ophthalmopathy and Graves' hyperthyroidism. Amplification from RNA transcripts yielded the TCR beta CDR3 regions. The authors performed first-round RT-PCR with HTBI primers and then a second-round multiplex PCR. TCRdb re-analysed the multiplex PCR reads in MiXCR, keeping a single row per CDR3 protein. The repertoire holds about 480,000 distinct CDR3 sequences, with roughly 14% as singletons. Material for sequencing was blood. The receptors here all came from a woman in her 30s with Graves' ophthalmopathy.

The table lists this clonotype with many counts. The genes are TRBV5-1 and TRBJ2-7; 11 positions agree with TRBD2. Trimming at V came to 1 base and at J to 3 bases, leaving 0 bases not matched to a gene. This CDR3 is 14 amino acids long. Germline V gene lookup returns CDR1 SGHRS and CDR2 YFSETQ. CDR3 DNA sequence: TGCGCCAGCAGCTTGACTAGCGGGAGCTACGAGCAGTACTTC. Protein: CASSLTSGSYEQYF.

This clonotype was counted many times. CDR3 amino acids: CASSFGLTGGLDEQYF. For the CDR3, the DNA is TGTGCCAGCAGCTTCGGTCTCACAGGGGGCCTCGACGAGCAGTACTTC. The rearrangement links TRBV7-8 to TRBJ2-7; 9 nucleotides match TRBD1. V lost 3 bases to trimming and J lost 5 bases; unmatched junction nucleotides: 11. The length of the CDR3 is 16 residues. Germline loops: CDR1 SGHVS, CDR2 FQNEAQ.

This clonotype was seen at least ten times. Here the CDR3 DNA reads TGTGCCAGCAGGGAAACCGGGACTAGGAACTACGAGCAGTACTTC. Residues: CASRETGTRNYEQYF. The genes are TRBV2 and TRBJ2-7, with TRBD2 identical over 8 bases. Germline V CDR1 and CDR2: SNHLY, FYNNEI. CDR3 length equals 15 residues. The junction had 10 bases not matched to a gene; V was cut back by 6 bases and J by 3 bases. Looking up the rest from reference TRBV2 and TRBJ2-7 gives the full variable domain: EPEVTQTPSHQVTQMGQEVILRCVPISNHLYFYWYRQILGQKVEFLVSFYNNEISEKSEIFDDQFSVERPDGSNFTLKIRSTKLEDSAMYFCASRETGTRNYEQYFGPGTRLTVT.

This clonotype was counted ten times or more. V is TRBV12-3 or TRBV12-4 and J is TRBJ2-7, with 8 nucleotides matching TRBD1. The CDR3 runs 14 residues. V gave up 6 bases and J gave up 3 bases; unmatched junction bases: 7. CDR3: CASSQGQVYYEQYF. The CDR3 nucleotides read TGTGCCAGCAGCCAGGGACAGGTCTACTACGAGCAGTACTTC.

This clonotype was counted at least ten times. The CDR3, as DNA: TGTGCCACGGGGGAAGGGGTGGCCTCCTATGGCTACACCTTC. Protein product: CATGEGVASYGYTF. The genes are TRBV28 and TRBJ1-2, with a weak D call TRBD1 (5 bases). The CDR3 is 14 amino acids. Trimming removed 10 bases from V and 4 bases from J, with 19 bases in between. Looked up from germline, CDR1 is MDHEN and CDR2 is SYDVKM.

This clonotype came up a few times. The junction departs from germline at one end; a sequencing error may be responsible. The chain recombines TRBV12-3 or TRBV12-4 with TRBJ2-5; the D gene is possibly TRBD2 (5 bases). This CDR3 is built from 12 residues. The CDR3 loop is CASSLDGETKYF. In nucleotides, the CDR3 is TGTGCCAGCAGTTTAGATGGGGAGACCAAGTACTTC.

The sample holds a few counts of this clonotype. In DNA form, the CDR3 reads TGCGCCAGCAGCCAGGGACTAGCGGGGGCCAACACCGGGGAGCTGTTTTTT. Residues: CASSQGLAGANTGELFF. J is TRBJ2-2 and V is TRBV5-1, with 14 positions matching TRBD2. This CDR3 is built from 17 residues. Trimming took 4 bases from V and 2 from J; bases not matched to a gene: 4. From germline, CDR1 is SGHRS and CDR2 YFSETQ.

Many counts were recorded for this clonotype. The chain links TRBV27 to TRBJ1-1; D is undetermined. Germline V gene lookup returns CDR1 MNHEY and CDR2 SMNVEV (reference sequence). The length of the CDR3 is 14 residues. V lost 2 bases and J lost 4, with 11 bases in between. For the CDR3, the DNA is TGTGCCAGCAGTTTAAGACGGGGAGTCACTGAAGCTTTCTTT. Its protein product is CASSLRRGVTEAFF.

This clonotype was observed many times. This chain uses TRBV10-1 with TRBJ2-5, with a tentative D call TRBD1 (6 bases). CDR3 length equals 13 residues. From germline, CDR1 is WNHNN and CDR2 SYGVQD (reference sequence). V gave up 3 bases and J gave up 6 bases, with 11 bases separating them. The CDR3 sequence: CASSESRGKTQYF. In nucleotides, the CDR3 is TGCGCCAGCAGTGAATCCAGGGGCAAGACCCAGTACTTC.

This clonotype was seen ten or more times. The chain links TRBV18 to TRBJ2-7; 11 bases line up with TRBD1. Germline CDR1 KGHSH, CDR2 LQKENI. There are 15 residues in the CDR3. With 0 bases clipped from V and 6 bases from J, the junction kept 4 bases outside the gene matches. CDR3 sequence reads: CASSPPGQGGREQYF. The CDR3 DNA follows: TGTGCCAGCTCACCACCGGGACAGGGGGGACGCGAGCAGTACTTC.

The chain recombines TRBV5-1 with TRBJ2-7; no firm D call. V was cut by 4 bases and J by 2 bases, with 13 bases left in between. The CDR3 covers 14 residues. From germline, CDR1 is SGHRS and CDR2 YFSETQ. CDR3 region: CASSLASDPYEQYF. In DNA form, the CDR3 reads TGCGCCAGCAGCCTGGCTAGTGACCCCTACGAGCAGTACTTC.

This clonotype was found many times. This chain uses TRBV6-1 with TRBJ1-1; the D gene is possibly TRBD1 (5 bases). CDR3 length: 15 amino acids. Germline V gene lookup returns CDR1 MNHNS and CDR2 SASEGT. V was pared by 3 bases and J by 3 bases, with 14 bases between. The CDR3 DNA is TGTGCCAGCAGTGAGATATGGCAGGGAGACACTGAAGCTTTCTTT. Its protein is CASSEIWQGDTEAFF.

The chain recombines TRBV7-2 with TRBJ2-7; tentative D call: TRBD2 (6 bases). V gave up 1 base and J gave up 5 bases, with 15 bases separating them. The CDR3 is 15 amino acids. Per the germline V gene, CDR1 is SGHTA and CDR2 is FQGNSA. Written as DNA, the CDR3 is TGTGCCAGCAGCTTAGTGCTCTGGAGGGCCCACGAGCAGTACTTC. Its translation is CASSLVLWRAHEQYF. Full variable domain (remainder filled in from reference TRBV7-2 and TRBJ2-7): GAGVSQSPSNKVTEKGKDVELRCDPISGHTALYWYRQSLGQGLEFLIYFQGNSAPDKSGLPSDRFSAERTGGSVSTLTIQRTQQEDSAVYLCASSLVLWRAHEQYFGPGTRLTVT.

This clonotype came up a few times. The chain carries TRBV11-1 and TRBJ1-6, with D maybe TRBD1 (6 bases). The V end was cut by 4 bases, the J end by 2 bases, with 30 bases between. The germline V gene encodes CDR1 SGHAT and CDR2 FQDESV (reference sequence). The CDR3 has 22 amino acids. CDR3 coding DNA: TGTGCCAGCAGCTCGGGGTTGCAGGGGCAAAAGTCCTATGGAACCTATAATTCACCCCTCCACTTT. Translated: CASSSGLQGQKSYGTYNSPLHF. Full variable domain (remainder filled in from reference TRBV11-1 and TRBJ1-6): EAEVAQSPRYKITEKSQAVAFWCDPISGHATLYWYRQILGQGPELLVQFQDESVVDDSQLPKDRFSAERLKGVDSTLKIQPAELGDSAMYLCASSSGLQGQKSYGTYNSPLHFGNGTRLTVT.

The chain is built from TRBV15 and TRBJ2-7; 11 bases align to TRBD2. The CDR3 extends over 16 amino acids. Germline values: CDR1 LNHNV, CDR2 YYDKDF (reference sequence). Losses at the gene ends were 3 bases for V and 2 bases for J; bases not matched to a gene: 6. The CDR3 coding sequence is TGTGCCACCAGCAGTAGACTAGCGGGGAGACCCTACGAGCAGTACTTC. This sequence encodes CATSSRLAGRPYEQYF.

The CDR3 here is CASTSGTAINSPLHF. CDR3 nucleotide sequence: TGTGCCAGCACCTCCGGGACCGCTATTAATTCACCCCTCCACTTT. The chain couples TRBV3-1 to TRBJ1-6; possibly TRBD1 for D (5 bases). Germline CDR1 reads LGHDT; CDR2 reads YNNKEL (reference sequence). V was cut by 7 bases and J by 6 bases, with 16 bases left in between. CDR3 size: 15 residues.

The rearrangement links TRBV7-6 to TRBJ2-5, with a weak D call TRBD1 (5 bases). CDR1 and CDR2 from the germline V gene are SGHVS and FNYEAQ. The CDR3 loop spans 15 amino acids. V was pared by 4 bases and J by 2 bases, with 14 bases between. The CDR3: CASSSNQGSQETQYF. CDR3 coding DNA: TGTGCCAGCAGCTCGAACCAGGGAAGTCAAGAGACCCAGTACTTC.

In its sample, this clonotype was seen many times. The CDR3 sequence is CASSSSVGRYGYTF. CDR3 nucleotides: TGTGCCAGCAGCTCGTCGGTAGGGCGGTATGGCTACACCTTC. The chain carries TRBV11-3 and TRBJ1-2; no clear D. V lost 4 bases, J lost 5 bases, and 14 bases lay in between. Germline loops: CDR1 SGHNT, CDR2 YENEEA. The CDR3 has 14 residues.

This clonotype was counted at least ten times. This chain joins TRBV27 and TRBJ1-2; TRBD1 is a possible D gene (5 bases). Germline assignment: CDR1 MNHEY and CDR2 SMNVEV (reference sequence). The CDR3 runs 15 residues. V was clipped by 4 bases and J by 3 bases, with 15 bases between them. In DNA, the CDR3 is TGTGCCAGCAGTTCCCACGGGGGAAGGCACTATGGCTACACCTTC. Its translation: CASSSHGGRHYGYTF.

The table lists this clonotype with a few counts. This chain uses TRBV5-1 with TRBJ2-5; D is ambiguous. CDR3 length equals 14 residues. V dropped 3 bases and J dropped 7 bases, with 16 bases sitting between them. Germline loops: CDR1 SGHRS, CDR2 YFSETQ. For the CDR3, the DNA is TGCGCCAGCAGCTCCGGGCCGGTATCTGGGACCCAGTACTTC. Translated: CASSSGPVSGTQYF.

This sequence joins TRBV11-2 and TRBJ2-5; D is unresolved. CDR3 length: 14 amino acids. The germline V gene has CDR1 SGHAT and CDR2 FQNNGV. V was shortened by 1 base and J by 5 bases, with 11 bases between the two germline ends. The CDR3 DNA follows: TGTGCCAGCAGCTTAGGGGCAGTCCGGGAGACCCAGTACTTC. Its translation: CASSLGAVRETQYF.